This record looks at one TCR beta chain sequence and its context. Its antigen remains unidentified. Looked up from germline, CDR1 is SGHDT and CDR2 is YYEEEE. The CDR3 is 15 residues long. The J segment lost 2 bases and the V segment lost 4 bases, leaving 5 bases of the junction unmatched. Some clones are missing from TCRdb's copy, which holds only in-frame ones; the method was immunoSEQ multiplex PCR. The top ten clones hold 33% of a sample with some 9,200 clones, 79% of them seen once. This entry comes from a study of T cell clonotyping in hematopoietic cell transplantation. Study at large: Pretransplant recipient samples were taken after cytoreduction.

The time point: recipient sample about 28 days before transplant, after cytoreduction. Study-level findings and limits: Few recipient clonotypes overlapped donors; over 95% were de novo at given depth. Recipient TCR diversity dropped after transplant; expanded clonotypes rose from day 30 to 180.

This TCR was recovered from a man aged 55-75 years with acute myeloid leukemia. Some clones in this sample may be carry-over from other donors' samples. This sample comprised peripheral blood mononuclear cells, obtained before stem cell transplant. This chain connects TRBV5-6 to TRBJ1-1; 10 bases are a match to TRBD1. The DNA for the CDR3 is TGTGCCAGCAGCAACCGGGACAGGGGAAACACTGAAGCTTTCTTT. This sequence encodes CASSNRDRGNTEAFF.